A selection of T cell receptor beta chains follows, all from one sample in a study of cytomegalovirus exposure and HLA in healthy donors. Profiled with immunoSEQ multiplex PCR; TCRdb holds only in-frame clones, not every one. The sample has around 130,000 clones, roughly 82% seen once. Sequencing was performed on PBMCs. The receptor source for this set is a middle-aged woman in good health and CMV-seropositive. CDR3s include the opening cysteine and the closing phenylalanine or tryptophan. The D gene is left open where the match is weak. Expanded clones are given a class, and other clones once, few, many or no size at all.

D gene	V gene	clone size	J gene	CDR3 protein	CDR3 DNA
TRBD1	TRBV7-9	-	TRBJ1-1	CASSLVVGRGRATEAFF	TGTGCCAGCAGCTTAGTAGTAGGCAGGGGGCGAGCCACTGAAGCTTTCTTT
-	TRBV5-1	-	TRBJ1-1	CASSVNGEAEAFF	TGCGCCAGCAGTGTTAACGGGGAAGCTGAAGCTTTCTTT
-	TRBV29-1	once	TRBJ1-2	CSVEVRGSRGGNYGYTF	TGCAGCGTTGAAGTTCGGGGTTCGAGGGGAGGCAACTATGGCTACACCTTC
-	TRBV4-1	-	TRBJ2-5	CASSSRQSQETQYF	TGCGCCAGCAGCTCCCGACAGAGCCAAGAGACCCAGTACTTC
TRBD1	TRBV5-1	few	TRBJ1-6	CASRRQGESSYNSPLHF	TGCGCCAGCAGACGACAGGGAGAGAGCTCCTATAATTCACCCCTCCACTTT
TRBD2	TRBV2	-	TRBJ2-7	CASSDPGRTSSYEQYF	TGTGCCAGCAGTGATCCCGGGAGGACGAGCTCCTACGAGCAGTACTTC
-	TRBV7-9	-	TRBJ2-1	CASSLWDGGRGTYNEQFF	TGTGCCAGCAGCTTATGGGACGGGGGCAGGGGGACCTACAATGAGCAGTTCTTC
TRBD1	TRBV5-1	few	TRBJ1-2	CASSPEGTGLGEDTF	TGCGCCAGCAGCCCGGAGGGGACAGGCCTTGGGGAGGACACCTTC
TRBD2	TRBV7-9	-	TRBJ2-2	CASSAPGLAGGELFF	TGTGCCAGCAGCGCCCCGGGACTAGCGGGCGGGGAGCTGTTTTTT
TRBD1	TRBV5-6	-	TRBJ1-2	CASSDLGQGRYGYTF	TGTGCCAGCAGCGATCTTGGACAGGGGCGGTATGGCTACACCTTC
-	TRBV28	-	TRBJ1-3	CASTSASGNTIYF	TGTGCCAGCACAAGCGCTTCTGGAAACACCATATATTTT
-	TRBV27	-	TRBJ2-5	CASSSSTSGETQYF	-
-	TRBV7-9	-	TRBJ2-2	CASSLAQSPNPAGELFF	TGTGCCAGCAGCTTAGCGCAATCCCCTAATCCCGCCGGGGAGCTGTTTTTT
TRBD1	TRBV9	-	TRBJ1-3	CASSGQGGNTIYF	TGTGCCAGCAGCGGACAGGGGGGAAACACCATATATTTT
-	TRBV7-9	few	TRBJ1-4	CSSRLRGEKLFF	TGTTCCAGCAGACTACGGGGTGAAAAACTGTTTTTT
TRBD1	TRBV19	-	TRBJ1-2	CASSTGGFIDYGYTF	TGTGCCAGTAGTACAGGGGGCTTTATCGACTATGGCTACACCTTC
TRBD2	TRBV7-2	-	TRBJ2-1	CASRMFLAGDEQFF	TGTGCCAGCAGAATGTTTCTAGCGGGGGACGAGCAGTTCTTC
-	TRBV7-9	-	TRBJ1-5	CASRTDSPNQPQHF	TGTGCCAGCAGGACAGACAGCCCCAATCAGCCCCAGCATTTT
TRBD1	TRBV27	-	TRBJ2-7	CASSSTGTGWTGEQYF	TGTGCCAGCAGTTCCACCGGGACAGGGTGGACGGGGGAGCAGTACTTC
-	TRBV6-5	-	TRBJ1-5	CASSASDSLNQPQHF	TGTGCCAGCAGTGCCTCGGACAGCCTGAACCAGCCCCAGCATTTT
TRBD1	TRBV28	few	TRBJ1-4	CASRGGGLVDEKLFF	TGTGCCAGCAGAGGGGGCGGTTTGGTGGATGAAAAACTGTTTTTT
TRBD1	TRBV6-5	few	TRBJ2-7	CASSFDRESYEQYF	TGTGCCAGCAGTTTCGACAGGGAATCCTACGAGCAGTACTTC
-	TRBV27	-	TRBJ1-5	CASRPNRDQPQHF	TGTGCCAGCAGACCAAACAGGGATCAGCCCCAGCATTTT
-	TRBV6-5	-	TRBJ1-2	CASSYRGSNYGYTF	TGTGCCAGCAGTTACCGGGGATCTAACTATGGCTACACCTTC
-	TRBV7-3	-	TRBJ2-7	CASSVQGGEAYEQYF	TGTGCCAGCAGCGTACAGGGAGGGGAGGCCTACGAGCAGTACTTC
-	TRBV5-1	-	TRBJ1-4	CASRGVTGATNEKLFF	TGCGCCAGCAGAGGGGTAACAGGAGCAACTAATGAAAAACTGTTTTTT
-	TRBV25-1	-	TRBJ2-6	CASRTDFSGANVLTF	TGTGCCAGCAGGACAGATTTCTCTGGGGCCAACGTCCTGACTTTC
TRBD2	TRBV7-9	few	TRBJ2-5	CASSPGLAGPLGTQYF	TGTGCCAGCAGCCCCGGACTAGCGGGACCCCTGGGGACCCAGTACTTC
-	TRBV30	-	TRBJ1-2	CAWSVLLGYTF	TGTGCCTGGAGTGTACTTCTTGGCTACACCTTC
-	TRBV19	-	TRBJ1-2	CASSPTAGLHYGYTF	TGTGCCAGTAGTCCCACGGCAGGGCTCCACTATGGCTACACCTTC
-	TRBV28	-	TRBJ1-1	CASSYQYRRGNTEAFF	TGTGCCAGCAGTTACCAATACCGCAGGGGGAACACTGAAGCTTTCTTT
TRBD2	TRBV29-1	-	TRBJ2-3	CSVEETSGDTQYF	TGCAGCGTTGAAGAAACTAGCGGAGATACGCAGTATTTT
TRBD1	TRBV30	-	TRBJ1-2	CAWSVDRGRGGNYGYTF	TGTGCCTGGAGTGTTGACAGGGGGCGCGGAGGGAACTATGGCTACACCTTC
TRBD1	TRBV4-1	-	TRBJ2-7	CASSHTQGAMYEQYF	TGCGCCAGCAGCCATACACAGGGGGCGATGTACGAGCAGTACTTC
TRBD2	TRBV7-2	-	TRBJ2-3	CASSRSFLAGYSTDTQYF	TGTGCCAGCAGCCGTAGTTTCCTAGCGGGATATAGCACAGATACGCAGTATTTT